The present T cell receptor (beta chain) was sequenced within a study of T cells after yellow fever vaccination. This clonotype showed up many times. General observations from the study: Few clonotypes appeared in both CD4 and CD8 compartments. When the response was secondary, it was weaker but reached its peak faster, day 5 versus 15.

Germline V gene data show CDR1 as SGHRS and CDR2 as YFSETQ. The CDR3 length is 14 residues. V was cut by 2 bases and J by 6 bases, with 12 bases left in between. TCRdb re-derived calls from the 5' RACE reads in MiXCR, one entry per CDR3 protein. The table includes some 100,000 distinct CDR3 sequences, 8.9% detected once. This receptor was taken from a man aged 18 to 35 who received the YFV17D yellow fever vaccine. The sample in question was CD8+ T cells not binding an NS4B(214-222) dextramer, sorted from PBMCs, obtained about 2 weeks after the first yellow fever vaccination. The V gene is TRBV5-1, the J gene TRBJ2-1; D unclear. The CDR3 loop is CASSFWVVGNEQFF. The CDR3, as DNA: TGCGCCAGCAGCTTTTGGGTGGTAGGCAATGAGCAGTTCTTC.